This TCR beta chain is drawn from a study of blood T cell repertoires in COVID-19 (dated by TCRdb to the early 2020s). Looking at the study overall: Collaborator samples came from the United States, Italy and Spain and covered acute and convalescent phases of COVID-19. The material from the prospective study consisted of cDNA or gDNA derived from T cells, B-cell-depleted T cells, or PBMCs. Subjects who had been exposed to COVID-19, were actively infected with it, or had recovered from it provided the deeply sampled blood TCRbeta repertoires that made up the dataset. The repertoires were made available in a free public database intended to serve as a resource for research on the immune response to SARS-CoV-2. The samples were drawn from the first 160 participants of the ongoing ImmuneRACE study and from under 1,500 subjects provided by 6 global collaborators. Nearly every sample came with metadata listing a de-identified subject ID, COVID-19 status, age in years and sex. Where available, HLA class I and class II types were taken from metadata supplied by the sample provider and were not determined by assay-based typing. Here is what the overall study found, with its caveats: Clinical and demographic metadata were provided uncurated, with the amount varying by source and participant.

Each collaborating institution followed its own protocols to collect whole blood in K2EDTA tubes. For TCRbeta analysis, collaborator samples were shipped as frozen whole blood, as isolated PBMCs, or as DNA extracted from either sample type. This clone was counted a single time. The target of this receptor is not known. Nothing much larger sits one base from this clone, and base qualities are not available. TCRbeta CDR3 regions were amplified from genomic DNA using the immunoSEQ Assay, a bias-controlled multiplex PCR. The paper's data handling went like this. The number of nucleated cells in each sample was estimated from the amplification of reference gene primers within the assay. To quantify the absolute abundance of each unique TCRbeta CDR3 rearrangement, sequence reads were collapsed and filtered. For each sample, productive Simpson clonality was calculated as the square root of Simpson's diversity index across productive rearrangements. The table was pulled from immuneACCESS by TCRdb, which kept in-frame rearrangements only. Such tables lose some clones; where checked, under half of the loss comes from unresolved V genes, and the rest has no known cause. V, J and clone size are taken as reported in that table, and D and trimming were inferred from the DNA itself. Within this sample are more than 200,000 clones, with over 70% of them counted one time only. Roughly 8% of the sample is taken by the ten largest.

The sequencing input was peripheral blood. The clonotype originates from a woman aged 80 or over with acute or convalescent COVID-19.

CDR3 sequence: CASSQERLQADTQYF. The DNA sequence follows: TGTGCCAGCAGCCAAGAAAGGCTCCAGGCAGATACGCAGTATTTT. This receptor chain uses TRBV3-1 (or the pseudogene TRBV3-2) and TRBJ2-3, with the D gene call left open. The CDR3 runs 15 amino acids, cysteine and phenylalanine included. Only the CDR3 part of the read is kept: 45 bases, read in frame from the first base. In the germline V gene (reference sequence), CDR1 corresponds to LGHDT and CDR2 to YNNKEL. The junction shows trimming of 0 bases on V and 4 bases on J, plus 11 bases between the germline ends.